One and the same sample provided the 13 T cell receptor beta chains below, sequenced in a study of cytomegalovirus exposure and HLA in healthy donors. Assay: immunoSEQ multiplex PCR; the TCRdb copy retains only in-frame clones and omits some. The data show 90,000 to 150,000 clones, around 87% seen once. Sequencing input: PBMCs. These receptors were taken from a woman younger than 35 in good health and CMV-seropositive.

The rearrangement links TRBV6-1 to TRBJ2-1; 11 bases agree with TRBD2. From germline, CDR1 is MNHNS and CDR2 SASEGT. The CDR3 runs to 15 residues. V lost 1 base, J lost 15 bases, and 11 bases stayed unmatched. The CDR3 nucleotides are TGTGCCAGCAGTGAAGGAGGACTAGCGGGTCCGTGGGGGTTCTTC. This translates into CASSEGGLAGPWGFF.

V gene TRBV5-6 combines with J gene TRBJ1-4; D is uncertain. V lost 1 base and J 1 base, leaving 11 bases between the germline ends. The CDR3 has 16 residues. Germline V gives CDR1 SGHDT, CDR2 YYEEEE. CDR3 amino acids: CASSLLPTRTNEKLFF. The CDR3, as DNA: TGTGCCAGCAGCTTGCTCCCGACAAGAACTAATGAAAAACTGTTTTTT.

V gene TRBV19 combines with J gene TRBJ1-2; D remains ambiguous. The V gene lost 8 bases and the J gene lost 4 bases, with 17 bases spanning the gap. The CDR3 sequence is 14 residues long. The germline gives CDR1 LNHDA, CDR2 SQIVND (reference sequence). The CDR3 region has the DNA TGTGCCAGTCACGGGATCCGCACCCTCTATGGCTACACCTTC. Translated: CASHGIRTLYGYTF.

This clone was counted a single time. The rearrangement links TRBV6-1 to TRBJ1-5; D gene unclear. The V end was cut by 3 bases, the J end by 6 bases, with 3 bases between. The CDR3 totals 11 residues. The germline V gene encodes CDR1 MNHNS and CDR2 SASEGT. CDR3 protein: CASSDSQPQHF. The CDR3 DNA reads as TGTGCCAGCAGTGACAGTCAGCCCCAGCATTTT.

The V and J genes are TRBV4-1 and TRBJ1-2; 8 bases are shared with TRBD1. The CDR3 sequence is 15 residues long. The germline gives CDR1 MGHRA, CDR2 YSYEKL. V lost 0 bases and J lost 2; bases outside the gene matches: 2. CDR3 in DNA: TGCGCCAGCAGCCAAGATAGGACAGGGAACTATGGCTACACCTTC. It encodes CASSQDRTGNYGYTF.

J is TRBJ1-2 and V is TRBV10-3, with 10 nucleotides matching TRBD1. The J segment lost 8 bases and the V segment lost 10 bases, leaving 13 bases of the junction unmatched. The CDR3 covers 14 residues. Germline lookup yields CDR1 ENHRY and CDR2 SYGVKD. This chain's CDR3 is CATRSGQGVIGYTF. CDR3 coding DNA: TGTGCCACCAGGTCTGGACAGGGGGTCATCGGCTACACCTTC.

This rearrangement joins TRBV27 to TRBJ1-6; weak D call: TRBD1 (6 bases). Between the trimmed V and J ends, which lost 8 bases and 10 bases, there was a span of 15 bases. This CDR3 comprises 13 residues. The germline CDR1 and CDR2 sequences are MNHEY and SMNVEV (reference sequence). CDR3 region: CASGGGGRSPLHF. CDR3 in DNA: TGTGCCAGCGGGGGGGGCGGACGGTCACCCCTCCACTTT.

The chain employs TRBV5-4 and TRBJ1-6, with D possibly TRBD1 on 5 matching bases. V was shortened by 3 bases and J by 9 bases, with 10 bases between the two germline ends. This CDR3 spans 13 amino acids. Germline V gene sequence: CDR1 SGHNT, CDR2 YYREEE (reference sequence). In DNA form, the CDR3 reads TGTGCCAGCAGCTCGCGGGGCATTTCACCCCTCCACTTT. It translates to CASSSRGISPLHF.

The DNA for the CDR3 is TGTGCCAGCAGTGACTGGCGGGAGGGCCAAGAGACCCAGTACTTC. Translating gives CASSDWREGQETQYF. V usage is TRBV2 and J usage is TRBJ2-5; TRBD2 matches at 9 bases. The ends lost 3 bases at V and 1 base at J; junction bases unmatched: 3. The CDR3 consists of 15 residues. In germline, CDR1 is SNHLY, CDR2 FYNNEI.

This clone came up once. CDR3 region: CASSLGGRVNSPLHF. DNA of the CDR3: TGTGCCAGCAGCTTAGGAGGCAGGGTTAATTCACCCCTCCACTTT. The rearrangement joins TRBV7-6 to TRBJ1-6, with D tentatively TRBD1 (5 bases). Between the trimmed V and J ends, which lost 1 base and 6 bases, there was a span of 10 bases. The CDR3 is 15 amino acids. Germline V lookup: CDR1 SGHVS, CDR2 FNYEAQ.

This sequence joins TRBV6-5 and TRBJ2-1; 9 bases are shared with TRBD2. CDR1 is MNHEY and CDR2 is SVGAGI in the germline V gene. This CDR3 has 16 residues. V shed 4 bases and J 7 bases; nucleotides not matched to a gene: 11. The CDR3 protein is CASSLSTSGSKNEQFF. Here the CDR3 DNA reads TGTGCCAGCAGTTTGAGTACTAGCGGGTCGAAGAATGAGCAGTTCTTC.

The gene calls are TRBV19 and TRBJ1-6; 9 positions match TRBD1. The CDR3 runs 16 residues. Germline CDR1 and CDR2: LNHDA and SQIVND (reference sequence). With 7 bases clipped from V and 9 bases from J, the junction kept 13 bases outside the gene matches. The CDR3 DNA is TGTGCCAGTAAGGGACAGGGAGGTCCCGGCGGTTCACCCCTCCACTTT. Translating it yields CASKGQGGPGGSPLHF. The entire variable domain, with the rest obtained from reference TRBV19 and TRBJ1-6, is as follows: DGGITQSPKYLFRKEGQNVTLSCEQNLNHDAMYWYRQDPGQGLRLIYYSQIVNDFQKGDIAEGYSVSREKKESFPLTVTSAQKNPTAFYLCASKGQGGPGGSPLHFGNGTRLTVT.

The chain is built from TRBV9 and TRBJ1-2; D call uncertain. The CDR3 length is 12 residues. CDR1 is SGDLS, CDR2 YYNGEE, per germline. V lost 3 bases, J lost 4 bases, and 7 bases lay in between. The CDR3 is CASSGRGYGYTF. The CDR3, as DNA: TGTGCCAGCAGCGGTCGGGGCTATGGCTACACCTTC.